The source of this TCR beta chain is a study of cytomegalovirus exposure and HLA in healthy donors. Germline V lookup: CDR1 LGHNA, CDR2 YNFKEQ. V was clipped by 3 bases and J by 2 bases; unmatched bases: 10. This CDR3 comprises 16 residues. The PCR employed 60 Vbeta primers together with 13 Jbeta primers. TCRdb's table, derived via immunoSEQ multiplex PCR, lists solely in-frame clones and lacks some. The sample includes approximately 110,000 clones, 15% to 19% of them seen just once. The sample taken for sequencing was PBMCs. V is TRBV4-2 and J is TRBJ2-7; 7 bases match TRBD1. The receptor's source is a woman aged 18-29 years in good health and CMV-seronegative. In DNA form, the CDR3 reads TGTGCCAGCAGCCATCCCCCGGGACAGCCAACCTACGAGCAGTACTTC. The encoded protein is CASSHPPGQPTYEQYF.